This is a list of T cell receptor beta chains from one sample in a study of blood T cell repertoires in COVID-19. This table comes from immunoSEQ multiplex PCR, and its TCRdb copy is limited to in-frame clones, with some not included. This table has about 160,000 clones, roughly 90% appearing once. The specimen sequenced was peripheral blood. The receptors here all came from a man aged 18 to 30 with acute or convalescent COVID-19. Both conserved end residues are part of each CDR3. A D gene is named only where the DNA matches it firmly. Clone size is not always given. Where it is, it says once, few, many or a class for expanded clones.

>TRBV10-1|TRBJ2-7|-|few
TGCGCCAGCAGTGAGTCGGCTAGCTCCAACTACGAGCAGTACTTC
CASSESASSNYEQYF
>TRBV5-4|TRBJ1-1|TRBD1|-
TGTGCCAGCAGCTTAATACAGGGGAGGAACACTGAAGCTTTCTTT
CASSLIQGRNTEAFF
>TRBV5-1|TRBJ2-1|-|-
TGCGCCAGCAGCTTGGGTCAGGAATGGAATGAGCAGTTCTTC
CASSLGQEWNEQFF
>TRBV5-5|TRBJ2-1|-|-
TGTGCCAGCAGCTTGGAACAGGTCAATGAGCAGTTCTTC
CASSLEQVNEQFF
>TRBV30|TRBJ1-1|-|-
TGTGCCTGGAGTGGAGGGGAGGGGGGTGCGGCTTTCTTT
CAWSGGEGGAAFF
>TRBV7-8|TRBJ1-2|TRBD1|-
TGTGCCAGCAGCTTAAGAGACAGGGCTAACTATGGCTACACCTTC
CASSLRDRANYGYTF
>TRBV11-2|TRBJ1-6|-|-
TGTGCCAGCAGCTTAGAAGGGGTGGACAATTCACCCCTCCACTTT
CASSLEGVDNSPLHF
>TRBV6-5|TRBJ1-1|-|-
TGTGCCAGCAGTAACCGGGGGGCGCACACTGAAGCTTTCTTT
CASSNRGAHTEAFF
>TRBV6-1|TRBJ1-5|-|-
TGTGCCAGCAGTGAAGCGCAGGGTGTTACGCCCCAGCATTTT
CASSEAQGVTPQHF
>TRBV5-8|TRBJ1-1|-|-
TGTGCTAATATAGTATGGGGGCGGACTGAAGCTTTCTTT
CANIVWGRTEAFF
>TRBV4-1|TRBJ1-1|-|-
TGCGCCAGCAGCCAAGACGCCCTCAGGGAAGCTTTCTTT
CASSQDALREAFF
>TRBV19|TRBJ1-1|TRBD1|-
TGTGCCAGTAGGACAGGGTGGGTGGAGAACACTGAAGCTTTCTTT
CASRTGWVENTEAFF
>TRBV7-8|TRBJ2-7|TRBD2|-
TGTGCCAGCAGCTTAGGACTAGCGGGAGCCGAGCAGTACTTC
CASSLGLAGAEQYF
>TRBV6-5|TRBJ2-3|-|-
TGTGCCAGCACCTTACGAAGGGTAGGGGCAGATACGCAGTATTTT
CASTLRRVGADTQYF
>TRBV30|TRBJ1-5|-|-
TGTGCCTGGAGTGTACAGGGTTTAAATCAGCCCCAGCATTTT
CAWSVQGLNQPQHF
>TRBV18|TRBJ2-1|-|-
TGTGCCAGCTCCCAGGCACAGCTCGAGTACAATGAGCAGTTCTTC
CASSQAQLEYNEQFF
>TRBV5-1|TRBJ2-3|TRBD2|-
TGCGCCAGCAGCCCGTGGACTAGCGGGGGCACAGATACGCAGTATTTT
CASSPWTSGGTDTQYF
>TRBV5-1|TRBJ1-2|-|once
TGCGCCAGCAGCTCTGACAGCCCAACCAACTATGGCTACACCTTC
CASSSDSPTNYGYTF
>TRBV6-5|TRBJ1-1|-|-
TGTGCCAGCAGGAGGCCGAACACTGAAGCTTTCTTT
CASRRPNTEAFF
>TRBV2|TRBJ1-2|TRBD1|once
TGTGCCAGCAGTGAAGGGCAGGGGGGCTATGGCTACACCTTC
CASSEGQGGYGYTF
>TRBV12-3/TRBV12-4|TRBJ1-2|TRBD1|-
TGTGCCAGCCGGACAGGTTTGGGAGGCTACACCTTC
CASRTGLGGYTF
>TRBV5-1|TRBJ1-3|-|-
TGCGCCAGCAGCTTAACAGGCCACTCTGGAAACACCATATATTTT
CASSLTGHSGNTIYF
>TRBV18|TRBJ1-2|-|-
TGTGCCAGCTCACCCGATAGCTATGGCTACACCTTC
CASSPDSYGYTF
>TRBV5-8|TRBJ1-2|-|-
TGTGCCAGCAGCTTATCGCGCGGCGGAGGCTACACCTTC
CASSLSRGGGYTF
>TRBV19|TRBJ2-1|-|-
TGTGCCAGTAGTATTACTGCGAGCTCCTACAATGAGCAGTTCTTC
CASSITASSYNEQFF
>TRBV12-3/TRBV12-4|TRBJ1-2|-|-
TGTGCCAGCAGTTCAGATAATTATGGCTACACCTTC
CASSSDNYGYTF